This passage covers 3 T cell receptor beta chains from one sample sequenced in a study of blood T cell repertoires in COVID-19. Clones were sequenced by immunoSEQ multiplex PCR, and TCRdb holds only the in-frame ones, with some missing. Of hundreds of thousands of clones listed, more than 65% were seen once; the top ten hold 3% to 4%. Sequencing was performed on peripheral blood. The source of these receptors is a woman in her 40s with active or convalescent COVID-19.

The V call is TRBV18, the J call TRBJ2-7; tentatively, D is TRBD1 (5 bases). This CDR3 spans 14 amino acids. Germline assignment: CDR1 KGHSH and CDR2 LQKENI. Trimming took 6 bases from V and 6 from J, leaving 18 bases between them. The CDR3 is CASSLNPGPIEQYF. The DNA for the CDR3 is TGTGCCAGCTCTCTTAACCCAGGGCCCATCGAGCAGTACTTC.

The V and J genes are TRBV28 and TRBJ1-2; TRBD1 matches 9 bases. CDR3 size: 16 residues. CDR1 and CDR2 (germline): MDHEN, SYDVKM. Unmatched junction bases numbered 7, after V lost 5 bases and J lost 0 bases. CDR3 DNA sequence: TGTGCCAGCAGTGTAGAACGGACAGGGGCTAACTATGGCTACACCTTC. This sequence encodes CASSVERTGANYGYTF.

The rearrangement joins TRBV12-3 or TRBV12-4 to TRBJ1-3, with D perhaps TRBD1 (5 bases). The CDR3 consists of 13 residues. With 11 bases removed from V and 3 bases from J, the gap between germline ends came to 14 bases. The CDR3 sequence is CASRPGLGNTIYF. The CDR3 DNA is TGTGCCTCGAGGCCAGGGCTTGGAAACACCATATATTTT.